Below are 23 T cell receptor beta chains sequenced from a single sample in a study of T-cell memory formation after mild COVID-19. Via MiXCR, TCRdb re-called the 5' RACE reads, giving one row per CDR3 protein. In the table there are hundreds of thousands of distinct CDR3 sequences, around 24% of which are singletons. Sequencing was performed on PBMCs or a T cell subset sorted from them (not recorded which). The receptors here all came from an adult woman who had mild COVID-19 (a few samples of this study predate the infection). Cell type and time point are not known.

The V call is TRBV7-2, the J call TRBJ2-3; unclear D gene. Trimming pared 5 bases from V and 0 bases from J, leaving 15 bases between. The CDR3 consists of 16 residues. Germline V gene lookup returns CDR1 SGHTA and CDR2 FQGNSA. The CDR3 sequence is CASSQDDLSSTDTQYF. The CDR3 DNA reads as TGTGCCAGCAGCCAAGACGACCTTTCAAGCACAGATACGCAGTATTTT.

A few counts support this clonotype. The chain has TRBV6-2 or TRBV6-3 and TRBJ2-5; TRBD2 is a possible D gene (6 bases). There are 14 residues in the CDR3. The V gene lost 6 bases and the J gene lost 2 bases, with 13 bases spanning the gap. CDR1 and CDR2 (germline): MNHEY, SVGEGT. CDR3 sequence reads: CASSVGLRQETQYF. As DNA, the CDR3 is TGTGCCAGCAGCGTAGGACTACGACAAGAGACCCAGTACTTC.

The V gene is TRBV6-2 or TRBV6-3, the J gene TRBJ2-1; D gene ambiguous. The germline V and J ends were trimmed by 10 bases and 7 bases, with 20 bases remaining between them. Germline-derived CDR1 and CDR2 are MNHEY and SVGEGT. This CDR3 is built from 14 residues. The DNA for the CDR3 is TGTGCCAATTCGGACCGCCAAAGGGTGAATGAGCAGTTCTTC. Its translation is CANSDRQRVNEQFF.

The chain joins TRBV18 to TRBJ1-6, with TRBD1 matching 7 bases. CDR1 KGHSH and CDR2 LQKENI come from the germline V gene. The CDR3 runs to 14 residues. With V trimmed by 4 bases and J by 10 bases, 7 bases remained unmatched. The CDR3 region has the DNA TGTGCCAGCTCACGAGGCAGGGGGAACTCACCCCTCCACTTT. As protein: CASSRGRGNSPLHF.

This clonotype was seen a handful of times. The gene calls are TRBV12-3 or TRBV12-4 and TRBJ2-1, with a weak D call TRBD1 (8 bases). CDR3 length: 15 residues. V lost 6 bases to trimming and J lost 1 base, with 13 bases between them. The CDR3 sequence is CASRNRGGSYNEQFF. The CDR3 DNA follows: TGTGCCAGCAGGAACAGGGGGGGTTCCTACAATGAGCAGTTCTTC.

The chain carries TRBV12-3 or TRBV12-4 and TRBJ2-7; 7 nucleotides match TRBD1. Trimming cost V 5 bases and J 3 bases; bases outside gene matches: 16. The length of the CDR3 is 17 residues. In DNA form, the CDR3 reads TGTGCCAGCAGTCACTCCCTGGACAGGTTGGGCAACTACGAGCAGTACTTC. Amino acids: CASSHSLDRLGNYEQYF.

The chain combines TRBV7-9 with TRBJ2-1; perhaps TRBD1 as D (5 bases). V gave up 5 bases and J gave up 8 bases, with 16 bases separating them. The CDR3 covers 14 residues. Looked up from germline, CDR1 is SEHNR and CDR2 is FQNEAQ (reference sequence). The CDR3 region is CASSQGVGTDEQFF. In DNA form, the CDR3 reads TGTGCCAGCAGCCAAGGGGTGGGCACGGATGAGCAGTTCTTC.

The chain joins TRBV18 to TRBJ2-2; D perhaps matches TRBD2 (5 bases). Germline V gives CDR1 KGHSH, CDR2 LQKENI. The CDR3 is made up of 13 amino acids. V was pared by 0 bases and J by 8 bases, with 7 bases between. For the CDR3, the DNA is TGTGCCAGCTCACCACCGGGAGTAGGGGAGCTGTTTTTT. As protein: CASSPPGVGELFF. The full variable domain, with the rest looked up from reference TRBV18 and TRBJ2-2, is NAGVMQNPRHLVRRRGQEARLRCSPMKGHSHVYWYRQLPEEGLKFMVYLQKENIIDESGMPKERFSAEFPKEGPSILRIQQVVRGDSAAYFCASSPPGVGELFFGEGSRLTVL.

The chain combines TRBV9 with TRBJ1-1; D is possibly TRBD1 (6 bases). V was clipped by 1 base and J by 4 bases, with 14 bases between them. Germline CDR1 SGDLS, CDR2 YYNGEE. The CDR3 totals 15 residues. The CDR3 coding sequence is TGTGCCAGCAGCGTATTGCAGGGGACGGCCACTGAAGCTTTCTTT. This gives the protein CASSVLQGTATEAFF.

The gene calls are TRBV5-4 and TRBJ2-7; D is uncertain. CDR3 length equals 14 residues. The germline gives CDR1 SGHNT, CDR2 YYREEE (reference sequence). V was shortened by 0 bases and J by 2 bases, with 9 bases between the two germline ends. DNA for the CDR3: TGTGCCAGCAGCTTGGGTCTCAGAACCTACGAGCAGTACTTC. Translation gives CASSLGLRTYEQYF.

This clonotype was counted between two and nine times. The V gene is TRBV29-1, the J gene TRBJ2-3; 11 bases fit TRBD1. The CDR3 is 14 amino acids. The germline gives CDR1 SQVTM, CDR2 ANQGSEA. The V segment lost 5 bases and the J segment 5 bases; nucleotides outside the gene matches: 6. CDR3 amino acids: CSVYRDRGKDTQYF. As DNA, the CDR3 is TGCAGCGTTTACCGGGACAGGGGGAAAGATACGCAGTATTTT.

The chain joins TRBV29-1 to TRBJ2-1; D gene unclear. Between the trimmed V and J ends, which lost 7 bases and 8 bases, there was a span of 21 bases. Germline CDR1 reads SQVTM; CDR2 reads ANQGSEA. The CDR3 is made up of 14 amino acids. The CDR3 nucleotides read TGCAGCGCTGTCCTAGGGAAGATGCAATATGAGCAGTTCTTC. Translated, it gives CSAVLGKMQYEQFF.

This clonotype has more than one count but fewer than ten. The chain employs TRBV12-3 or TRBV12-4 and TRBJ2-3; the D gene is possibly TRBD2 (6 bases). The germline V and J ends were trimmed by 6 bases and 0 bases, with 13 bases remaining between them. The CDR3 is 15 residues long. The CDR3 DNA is TGTGCCAGCAGGGTTAGCGGTTATAGCACAGATACGCAGTATTTT. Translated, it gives CASRVSGYSTDTQYF.

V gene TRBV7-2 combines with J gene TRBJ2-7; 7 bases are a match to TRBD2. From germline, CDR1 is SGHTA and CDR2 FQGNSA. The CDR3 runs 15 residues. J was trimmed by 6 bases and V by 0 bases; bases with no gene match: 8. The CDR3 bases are TGTGCCAGCAGCTTAGCGGGAGCGGGGTCAGTCGAGCAGTACTTC. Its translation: CASSLAGAGSVEQYF.

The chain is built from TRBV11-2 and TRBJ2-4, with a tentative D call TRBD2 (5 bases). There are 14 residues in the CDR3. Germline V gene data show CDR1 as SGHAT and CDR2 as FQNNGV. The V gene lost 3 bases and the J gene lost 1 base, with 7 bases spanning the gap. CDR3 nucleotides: TGTGCCAGCAGCTTTGCGGGTGCCAAAAACATTCAGTACTTC. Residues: CASSFAGAKNIQYF.

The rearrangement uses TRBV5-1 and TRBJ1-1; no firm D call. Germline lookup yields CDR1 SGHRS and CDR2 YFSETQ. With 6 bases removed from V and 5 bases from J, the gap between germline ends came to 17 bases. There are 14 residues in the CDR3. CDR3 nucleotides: TGCGCCAGCACCGACTCCGGGTGGAGTACTGAAGCTTTCTTT. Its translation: CASTDSGWSTEAFF.

The CDR3, as DNA: TGTGCCAGCAGCCAAGGGGACAGGGGCGAGCAGTACTTC. Encoded protein: CASSQGDRGEQYF. The chain uses TRBV3-1 and TRBJ2-7, with 10 positions matching TRBD1. The CDR3 is 13 amino acids. J gave up 6 bases and V 1 base, and 0 bases lay outside the gene matches. Germline V CDR1 and CDR2: LGHDT, YNNKEL (reference sequence).

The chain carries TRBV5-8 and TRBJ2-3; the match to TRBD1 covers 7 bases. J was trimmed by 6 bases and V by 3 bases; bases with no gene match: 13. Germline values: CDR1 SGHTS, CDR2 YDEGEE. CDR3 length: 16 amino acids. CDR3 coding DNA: TGTGCCAGCAGCTCGGGCCAGGCGACAGGGCGGGATACGCAGTATTTT. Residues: CASSSGQATGRDTQYF. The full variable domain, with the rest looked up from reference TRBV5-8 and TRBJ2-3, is EAGVTQSPTHLIKTRGQQATLRCSPISGHTSVYWYQQALGLGLQFLLWYDEGEERNRGNFPPRFSGRQFPNYSSELNVNALELEDSALYLCASSSGQATGRDTQYFGPGTRLTVL.

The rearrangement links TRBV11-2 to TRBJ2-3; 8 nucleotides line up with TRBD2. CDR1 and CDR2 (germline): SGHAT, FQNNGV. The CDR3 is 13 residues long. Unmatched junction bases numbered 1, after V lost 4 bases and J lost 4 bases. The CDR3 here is CASSSRGADTQYF. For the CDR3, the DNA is TGTGCCAGCAGCTCGCGGGGGGCAGATACGCAGTATTTT.

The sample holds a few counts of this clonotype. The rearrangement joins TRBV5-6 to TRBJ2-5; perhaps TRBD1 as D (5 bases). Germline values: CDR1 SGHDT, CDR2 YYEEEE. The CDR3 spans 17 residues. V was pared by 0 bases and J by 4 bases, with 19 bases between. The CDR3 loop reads CASSLEWAGKRRETQYF. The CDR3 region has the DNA TGTGCCAGCAGCTTGGAGTGGGCAGGGAAGAGGCGAGAGACCCAGTACTTC.

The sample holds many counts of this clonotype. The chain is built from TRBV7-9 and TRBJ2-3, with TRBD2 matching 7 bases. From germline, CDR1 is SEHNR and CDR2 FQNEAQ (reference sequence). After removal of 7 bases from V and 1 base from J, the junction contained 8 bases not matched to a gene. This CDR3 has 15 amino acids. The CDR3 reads CASIQRRGGTDTQYF. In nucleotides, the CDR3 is TGTGCCAGCATCCAACGCCGGGGGGGCACAGATACGCAGTATTTT.

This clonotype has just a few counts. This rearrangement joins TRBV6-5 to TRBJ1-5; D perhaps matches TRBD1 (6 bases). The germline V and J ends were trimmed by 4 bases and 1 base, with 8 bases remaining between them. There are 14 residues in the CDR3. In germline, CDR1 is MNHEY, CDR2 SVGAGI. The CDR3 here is CASSSDRSNQPQHF. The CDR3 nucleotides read TGTGCCAGCAGTTCCGACAGGAGCAATCAGCCCCAGCATTTT.

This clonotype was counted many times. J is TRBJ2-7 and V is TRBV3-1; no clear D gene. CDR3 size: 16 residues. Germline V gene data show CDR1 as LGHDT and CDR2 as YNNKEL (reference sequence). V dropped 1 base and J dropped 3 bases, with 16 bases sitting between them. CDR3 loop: CASSQVMGLVGYEQYF. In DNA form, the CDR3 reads TGTGCCAGCAGCCAAGTGATGGGCTTGGTGGGCTACGAGCAGTACTTC.